The entry below describes one TCR beta chain. The entry originates in a study of OX40 agonist ivuxolimab in advanced cancers. Germline V gene sequence: CDR1 LNHDA, CDR2 SQIVND (reference sequence). With 5 bases clipped from V and 4 bases from J, the junction kept 5 bases outside the gene matches. The CDR3 extends over 14 amino acids. Profiling relied on immunoSEQ multiplex PCR, and the TCRdb table lists in-frame clones only, not all of them. The sample lists around 150,000 clones, roughly nine tenths occurring once. The starting material was CD4+ or CD8+ T cells sorted from blood, obtained in a trial of the OX40 agonist ivuxolimab. The TCR originated in an adult with an advanced solid tumor such as melanoma, head and neck, liver or kidney cancer. The genes are TRBV19 and TRBJ2-1; 7 bases map to TRBD2. The DNA for the CDR3 is TGTGCCAGTAGTCGGACTAGTGGTTACAATGAGCAGTTCTTC. Amino acids: CASSRTSGYNEQFF.